The clone carrying this T cell receptor (beta chain) has just one count. The antigen is not known. Some 30,000 T cell genomes (around 200 ng DNA) went into each sorted-subset replicate. The assay was immunoSEQ multiplex PCR, and TCRdb's table has in-frame clones only and misses some. This table has about 1 million clones, approximately 68% appearing once. The data derive from a study of shared clonotypes between healthy human individuals. General observations from the study: Clonotypes which were not shared had lower generation probabilities than clonotypes that all four donors shared.

The origin of this receptor is a man aged 18 to 35 in good health. The sample consisted of memory CD4+ T cells sorted from blood. Indicated subset: CD45RA-negative fraction.

The CDR3: CASSPQRGPTRGEQYF. The CDR3 coding sequence is TGTGCCAGCTCACCCCAAAGAGGGCCAACACGGGGCGAGCAGTACTTC. The rearrangement uses TRBV18 and TRBJ2-7; the D gene is possibly TRBD2 (5 bases). Germline CDR1 is KGHSH and CDR2 is LQKENI. V was pared by 3 bases and J by 6 bases, with 21 bases between. This CDR3 has 16 amino acids.